This T cell receptor (beta chain) appears in the sequencing data of a study of tumor-infiltrating lymphocytes in primary liver carcinoma (dated by TCRdb to 2017 to 2019). Regarding the research as a whole: Hepatocellular carcinoma (four) or combined HCC and intrahepatic cholangiocarcinoma (one) was present in the five patients, who were three men and two women aged 30 to 69 years. Tumors of the five patients were stage T1-T3 N0M0 with maximum diameters of roughly 4 to 10 cm. Technical replicate repertoires showed high reproducibility, with mean shared-clone rates about 0.92 and correlation coefficients above 0.95. A total of 35 or so specimens from 5 patients, comprising roughly 25 tumor regions, 5 adjacent noncancerous liver tissues and 5 peripheral blood samples, were covered by TCRbeta repertoire sequencing. For each liver tumor, the study sampled five regions along with adjacent normal tissue and blood, and applied TCRbeta repertoire sequencing, expression microarrays and whole-exome sequencing. Roughly 3.65 to 7.13 million productive TCRbeta reads were obtained per sample, and no significant difference in read depth was found between tissue types. Beyond this particular receptor, the publication reports: Because the samples were bulk and unsorted, CD4+ and CD8+ T cell repertoires could not be compared. Only five patients were included in the study, and the authors note that the findings should be validated in a larger study. Only the TCR beta chain was sequenced, so true repertoire diversity is likely underestimated because unpaired alpha chains were not captured. Pairs of tumor regions showed greater repertoire overlap (mean roughly 35%) than tumor-adjacent pairs (roughly 17%) or tumor-blood pairs (roughly 15%), which is consistent with antigen-driven expansion. Compared with blood, tumors had a significantly larger share of the repertoire taken up by the top 250 clones (p = 0.039).

Total RNA and DNA were co-extracted from about 20-30 mg of bulk tissue with the AllPrep DNA/RNA mini kit, without cell sorting. Between November 2015 and March 2016, 5 or 6 patients in China with histopathologically diagnosed primary liver carcinoma had their tumors surgically resected. Patients had chronic HBV infection and were treatment-naive at sampling. Fresh tumor and adjacent tissue pieces were bisected, with one half stored in RNAlater at -80 degrees C and the other half sent for histology. Reading from cysteine to phenylalanine, the CDR3 counts 14 amino acids. The DNA shown is the 42-base CDR3, in frame from base 1. CDR1 and CDR2, per the germline V gene (reference sequence), are LNHDA and SQIVND. Trimming costs V 6 bases and J 4 bases, and their ends lie 15 bases apart. TCRbeta-specific cDNA was reverse-transcribed from 500 to 550 ng total RNA using a constant-region primer and ProtoScript II reverse transcriptase. The TCRbeta libraries were prepared through three rounds of nested multiplex PCR following a slightly modified ARM-PCR procedure. The first two PCR rounds used multiplex TRBV1-TRBV30 forward primers with a Cbeta reverse primer, each for roughly 11 cycles. A final 25-cycle PCR with Deep VentR polymerase added sample barcodes and Illumina adapters. Before sequencing, amplicons of 200-500 bp were purified from gel using a QIAquick gel extraction kit. An Illumina HiSeq 2500 was used to sequence the TCRbeta amplicons, generating 250-bp paired-end reads. The paper's data handling went like this. Reads were quality-trimmed with Trimmomatic v0.33, and paired reads were merged with FLASH v1.2.11 to recover full CDR3 sequences. V, D and J germline segments were assigned to the rearranged TCRbeta sequences by MiGEC v1.2.1b. Clonotype statistics and Shannon-Wiener diversity indices were calculated with VDJtools v1.0.0. Except for diversity analysis, only each sample's 250 most abundant clonotypes were used in subsequent analyses to reduce sampling bias. TCRdb redid the processing of the public reads, applying fastp at Q25 and MiXCR, and retained in-frame beta chains. Entries that share a CDR3 protein sequence are merged under the most common genes and DNA. The authors' filters were not applied to this entry. Here the sample has 85,000 to 100,000 distinct CDR3 sequences; 65% to 70% occur a single time. The ten largest clones add up to roughly 30% of the sample.

For this clonotype: No cognate antigen has been identified for it. Base-call qualities are not available, and no considerably larger clone is one nucleotide away.

The chain uses TRBV19 and TRBJ1-2, with TRBD1 perhaps the D gene, on 5 matching bases. Specimen: tumor-adjacent normal liver tissue. The sequence was obtained from a man aged 40-49 years with primary liver carcinoma and hepatitis B virus infection. The DNA sequence is TGTGCCAGTAGCATCCTAGCGGGGGGCTATGGCTACACCTTC. This translates into CASSILAGGYGYTF.